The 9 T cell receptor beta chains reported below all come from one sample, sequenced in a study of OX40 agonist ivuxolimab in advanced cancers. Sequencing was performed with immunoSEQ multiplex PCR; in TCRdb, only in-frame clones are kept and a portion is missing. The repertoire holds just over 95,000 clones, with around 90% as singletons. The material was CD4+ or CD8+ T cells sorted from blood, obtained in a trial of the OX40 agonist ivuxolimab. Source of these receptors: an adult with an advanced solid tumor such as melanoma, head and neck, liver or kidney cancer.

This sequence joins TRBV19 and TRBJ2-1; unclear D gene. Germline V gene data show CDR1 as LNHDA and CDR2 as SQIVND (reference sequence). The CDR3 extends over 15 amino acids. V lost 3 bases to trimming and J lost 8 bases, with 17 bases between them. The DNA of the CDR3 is TGTGCCAGTAGTATCGGTCGGCAGCTTTTCCATGAGCAGTTCTTC. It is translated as CASSIGRQLFHEQFF.

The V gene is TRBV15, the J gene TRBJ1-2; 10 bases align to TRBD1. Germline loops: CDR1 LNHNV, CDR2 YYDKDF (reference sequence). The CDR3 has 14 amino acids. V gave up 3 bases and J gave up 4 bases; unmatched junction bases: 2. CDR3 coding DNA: TGTGCCACCAGCAGGCGGGACAGGGGCTATGGCTACACCTTC. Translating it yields CATSRRDRGYGYTF.

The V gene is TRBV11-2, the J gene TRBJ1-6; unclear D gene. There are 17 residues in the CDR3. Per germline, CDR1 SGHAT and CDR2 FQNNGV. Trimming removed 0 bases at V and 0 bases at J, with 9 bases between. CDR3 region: CASSLDYSLSYNSPLHF. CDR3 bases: TGTGCCAGCAGCTTAGATTACTCTCTCTCCTATAATTCACCCCTCCACTTT.

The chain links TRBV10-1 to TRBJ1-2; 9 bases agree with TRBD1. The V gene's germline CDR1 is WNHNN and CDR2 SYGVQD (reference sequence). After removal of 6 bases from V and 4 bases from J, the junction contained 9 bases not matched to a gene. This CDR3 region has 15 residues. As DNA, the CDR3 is TGCGCCAGCAGGGGGACAGGGAAACCCGGCTATGGCTACACCTTC. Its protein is CASRGTGKPGYGYTF.

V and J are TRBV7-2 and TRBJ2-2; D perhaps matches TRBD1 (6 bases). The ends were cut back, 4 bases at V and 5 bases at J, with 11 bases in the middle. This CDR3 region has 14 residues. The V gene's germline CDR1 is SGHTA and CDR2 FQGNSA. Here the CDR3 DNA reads TGTGCCAGCAGCTCGACAGGTTCTACCGGGGAGCTGTTTTTT. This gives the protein CASSSTGSTGELFF.

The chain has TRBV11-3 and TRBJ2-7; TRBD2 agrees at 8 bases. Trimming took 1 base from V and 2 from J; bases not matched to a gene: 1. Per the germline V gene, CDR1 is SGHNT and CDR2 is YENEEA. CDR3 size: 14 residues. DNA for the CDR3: TGTGCCAGCAGCTTAGCCGGGGGGGCCTACGAGCAGTACTTC. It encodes CASSLAGGAYEQYF.

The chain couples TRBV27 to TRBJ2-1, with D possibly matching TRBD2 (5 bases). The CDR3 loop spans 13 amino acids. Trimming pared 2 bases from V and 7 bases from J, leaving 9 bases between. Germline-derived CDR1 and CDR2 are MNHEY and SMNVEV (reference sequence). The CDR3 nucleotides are TGTGCCAGCAGTTTAGTGCGGGCAAATGAGCAGTTCTTC. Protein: CASSLVRANEQFF.

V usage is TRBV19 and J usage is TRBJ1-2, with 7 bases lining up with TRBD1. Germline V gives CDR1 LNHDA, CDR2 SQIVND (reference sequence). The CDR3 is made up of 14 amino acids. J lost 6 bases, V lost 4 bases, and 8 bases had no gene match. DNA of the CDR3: TGTGCCAGTAGTAAAAGACAGGGCTTGGATGGCTACACCTTC. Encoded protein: CASSKRQGLDGYTF.

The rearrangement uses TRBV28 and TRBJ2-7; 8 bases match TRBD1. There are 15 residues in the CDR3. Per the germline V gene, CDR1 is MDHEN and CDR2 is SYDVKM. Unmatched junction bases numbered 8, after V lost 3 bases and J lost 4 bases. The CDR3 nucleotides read TGTGCCAGCAGTTTCTCAGGGGGCGGAAAATACGAGCAGTACTTC. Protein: CASSFSGGGKYEQYF. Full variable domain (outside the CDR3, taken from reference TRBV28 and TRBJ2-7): DVKVTQSSRYLVKRTGEKVFLECVQDMDHENMFWYRQDPGLGLRLIYFSYDVKMKEKGDIPEGYSVSREKKERFSLILESASTNQTSMYLCASSFSGGGKYEQYFGPGTRLTVT.